This TCR beta chain was observed in a study of CD8 T cells in ankylosing spondylitis. Overall study findings and caveats: Existing reports had already noted some motif variants in reactive arthritis synovial fluid and blood. Disease-linked clones were reportedly significantly enriched in matched ankylosing spondylitis synovial fluid. Within ankylosing spondylitis blood, a TCR beta motif made up of eight or nine highly homologous variants appeared to be characteristic.

Germline CDR1 and CDR2: SGHRS and YFSETQ. Trimming removed 4 bases from V and 8 bases from J, with 13 bases in between. CDR3 length: 13 amino acids. Quantitative 5'-RACE with molecular barcodes produced the TCR beta libraries. TCRdb called the 5' RACE reads again in MiXCR, with one record for every CDR3 protein. The sample includes about 220,000 distinct CDR3 sequences, 25% to 30% of them seen just once. This clonotype has ten or more counts. Its antigen is not identified. This TCR was sampled from a male donor with ankylosing spondylitis or in good health (not recorded which). V is TRBV5-1 and J is TRBJ2-1; D unresolved. The sequenced material came from blood, either unsorted or a sorted T cell fraction (not recorded which). In nucleotides, the CDR3 is TGCGCCAGCAGCACCGGACCTTTAGATGAGCAGTTCTTC. The encoded protein is CASSTGPLDEQFF.